Presented here are 17 T cell receptor beta chains from one specimen sequenced in a study of T-cell reconstitution after alpha-beta-depleted transplantation in children. It was with unique molecular identifiers that the TCRbeta library was prepared. TCRdb fed the PCR reads into MiXCR, producing one record per CDR3 protein. The sample has around 440,000 distinct CDR3 sequences; roughly 10% are singletons. The sample here was PBMCs, taken before TCRalphabeta/CD19-depleted stem cell transplant. These receptors were collected from a child aged 2-15 years with inherited bone marrow failure, due to receive a stem cell transplant.

This clonotype was counted many times. The chain employs TRBV27 and TRBJ1-1; D is ambiguous. There are 15 residues in the CDR3. Germline V gene lookup returns CDR1 MNHEY and CDR2 SMNVEV (reference sequence). V lost 1 base and J lost 0, with 9 bases in between. CDR3 bases: TGTGCCAGCAGTTTATGGAACGGCCTGAACACTGAAGCTTTCTTT. As protein: CASSLWNGLNTEAFF.

As DNA, the CDR3 is TGTGCCAGCAGCCTTAGCGGGACCCTTCATGAGCAGTTCTTC. As protein: CASSLSGTLHEQFF. The V call is TRBV5-6, the J call TRBJ2-1; the match to TRBD2 covers 8 bases. Germline assignment: CDR1 SGHDT and CDR2 YYEEEE. The junction had 8 bases not matched to a gene; V was cut back by 4 bases and J by 8 bases. The CDR3 is made up of 14 amino acids.

This clonotype was observed at least ten times. The V gene is TRBV12-3 or TRBV12-4, the J gene TRBJ2-7; D uncertain. The CDR3 covers 12 residues. V was pared by 8 bases and J by 2 bases, with 10 bases between. This CDR3 is CASGTLTYEQYF. The CDR3, as DNA: TGTGCCAGCGGAACTCTCACCTACGAGCAGTACTTC.

This clonotype was seen many times. The rearrangement links TRBV29-1 to TRBJ1-2; TRBD1 might be the D (5 bases). This CDR3 comprises 11 residues. The V gene's germline CDR1 is SQVTM and CDR2 ANQGSEA. Trimming pared 5 bases from V and 3 bases from J, leaving 7 bases between. The CDR3 bases are TGCAGCGTTCTGACAGACTATGGCTACACCTTC. The encoded protein is CSVLTDYGYTF.

The table lists this clonotype with many counts. This chain connects TRBV20-1 to TRBJ1-2, with TRBD1 matching over 7 bases. Germline V gene data show CDR1 as DFQATT and CDR2 as SNEGSKA (reference sequence). The ends lost 5 bases at V and 4 bases at J; junction bases unmatched: 7. CDR3 size: 13 residues. The chain's CDR3 is CSALGGGGYGYTF. The DNA for the CDR3 is TGCAGTGCTTTGGGAGGGGGCGGCTATGGCTACACCTTC.

This clonotype was found many times. This chain connects TRBV29-1 to TRBJ2-5, with D possibly being TRBD2 (6 bases). The CDR3 is 15 amino acids. Trimming removed 5 bases from V and 5 bases from J, with 21 bases in between. Germline values: CDR1 SQVTM, CDR2 ANQGSEA. This CDR3 reads CSVTGGWTGRETQYF. CDR3 nucleotides: TGCAGCGTTACCGGAGGGTGGACGGGCCGGGAGACCCAGTACTTC. Supplemented by reference TRBV29-1 and TRBJ2-5, the full variable domain reads SAVISQKPSRDICQRGTSLTIQCQVDSQVTMMFWYRQQPGQSLTLIATANQGSEATYESGFVIDKFPISRPNLTFSTLTVSNMSPEDSSIYLCSVTGGWTGRETQYFGPGTRLLVL.

This clonotype was detected many times. The chain carries TRBV29-1 and TRBJ1-5; D may be TRBD1 (5 bases). Per germline, CDR1 SQVTM and CDR2 ANQGSEA. Trimming cost V 6 bases and J 6 bases, with 15 bases left between them. CDR3 length: 13 residues. The CDR3 region is CSVAQGTGQPQHF. CDR3 DNA sequence: TGCAGCGTAGCTCAAGGGACGGGTCAGCCCCAGCATTTT.

Ten or more counts support this clonotype. The CDR3 is CASSQEPSGSGSPLHF. In DNA, the CDR3 is TGTGCCAGCAGCCAAGAACCCAGCGGTAGTGGTTCACCCCTCCACTTT. V gene TRBV4-2 combines with J gene TRBJ1-6, with D uncertain. CDR3 length: 16 amino acids. V dropped 0 bases and J dropped 9 bases, with 15 bases sitting between them. CDR1 is LGHNA and CDR2 is YNFKEQ in the germline V gene.

In its sample, this clonotype was seen many times. The J gene is TRBJ2-2, the V gene TRBV6-1, with 13 bases identical to TRBD2. Trimming removed 6 bases from V and 3 bases from J; junction bases left unmatched: 4. The CDR3 consists of 16 residues. CDR1 and CDR2 (germline): MNHNS, SASEGT. The CDR3 spells CASSLLAGGYTGELFF. CDR3 coding DNA: TGTGCCAGCAGCCTACTAGCGGGAGGGTACACCGGGGAGCTGTTTTTT.

This chain connects TRBV20-1 to TRBJ2-7; 9 bases agree with TRBD2. The CDR3 has 16 amino acids. Per germline, CDR1 DFQATT and CDR2 SNEGSKA (reference sequence). The junction had 14 bases not matched to a gene; V was cut back by 3 bases and J by 5 bases. The CDR3 nucleotides read TGCAGTGCTAGGGTGGACGGTAGCGGGAGTATAGACGAGCAGTACTTC. This translates into CSARVDGSGSIDEQYF.

This clonotype was observed a few times. The genes are TRBV30 and TRBJ1-2; D gene ambiguous. This CDR3 spans 14 amino acids. Per the germline V gene, CDR1 is GTSNPN and CDR2 is SVGIG (reference sequence). V was trimmed by 2 bases and J by 4 bases, leaving 14 bases between them. In DNA form, the CDR3 reads TGTGCCTGGAGTTCTGTGTGGGTCGGCTATGGCTACACCTTC. Encoded protein: CAWSSVWVGYGYTF.

This clonotype appeared a few times. The chain links TRBV7-9 to TRBJ2-7; TRBD2 agrees at 9 bases. Unmatched junction bases numbered 9, after V lost 10 bases and J lost 2 bases. The CDR3 is 14 residues long. Germline-derived CDR1 and CDR2 are SEHNR and FQNEAQ (reference sequence). The CDR3 region is CATRSGRSPYEQYF. The CDR3 DNA follows: TGTGCCACCCGGAGCGGGAGGTCTCCCTACGAGCAGTACTTC.

This clonotype has at least ten counts. The rearrangement uses TRBV5-1 and TRBJ2-1; possible D gene TRBD1, 6 bases. V shed 5 bases and J shed 2 bases, with 14 bases lying between them. Germline V gene data show CDR1 as SGHRS and CDR2 as YFSETQ. There are 15 residues in the CDR3. CDR3 residues: CASSSRGHAYNEQFF. As DNA, the CDR3 is TGCGCCAGCAGTTCCAGGGGTCATGCCTACAATGAGCAGTTCTTC.

This clonotype turned up a few times. V is TRBV7-2 and J is TRBJ1-3, with D perhaps matching TRBD1 (5 bases). From germline, CDR1 is SGHTA and CDR2 FQGNSA. The CDR3 has 15 amino acids. V was clipped by 2 bases and J by 0 bases, with 8 bases between them. The CDR3 nucleotides are TGTGCCAGCAGCTTAACCAGGGTCTCTGGAAACACCATATATTTT. Its protein product is CASSLTRVSGNTIYF.

This clonotype was counted at least ten times. This chain uses TRBV20-1 with TRBJ1-1; 9 bases map to TRBD1. In germline, CDR1 is DFQATT, CDR2 SNEGSKA (reference sequence). This CDR3 is 13 amino acids long. The CDR3 spells CRATGGADTEAFF. As DNA, the CDR3 is TGCAGAGCGACAGGGGGGGCGGACACTGAAGCTTTCTTT.

In its sample, this clonotype was seen many times. The J gene is TRBJ2-7, the V gene TRBV20-1, with unresolved D. V was pared by 3 bases and J by 6 bases, with 12 bases between. This CDR3 comprises 12 residues. Per germline, CDR1 DFQATT and CDR2 SNEGSKA (reference sequence). The CDR3 DNA follows: TGCAGTGCTAGGGTCCTAGTTTCCGAGCAGTACTTC. The encoded protein is CSARVLVSEQYF.

This clonotype was counted at least ten times. This chain uses TRBV2 with TRBJ2-7; TRBD2 agrees at 11 bases. This CDR3 has 16 amino acids. From germline, CDR1 is SNHLY and CDR2 FYNNEI. The ends lost 7 bases at V and 1 base at J; junction bases unmatched: 9. The DNA for the CDR3 is TGTGCCAGCACCCGGATAGCGGGAGGGCCTTCCTACGAGCAGTACTTC. Amino acid sequence: CASTRIAGGPSYEQYF. Supplemented by reference TRBV2 and TRBJ2-7, the full variable domain reads EPEVTQTPSHQVTQMGQEVILRCVPISNHLYFYWYRQILGQKVEFLVSFYNNEISEKSEIFDDQFSVERPDGSNFTLKIRSTKLEDSAMYFCASTRIAGGPSYEQYFGPGTRLTVT.